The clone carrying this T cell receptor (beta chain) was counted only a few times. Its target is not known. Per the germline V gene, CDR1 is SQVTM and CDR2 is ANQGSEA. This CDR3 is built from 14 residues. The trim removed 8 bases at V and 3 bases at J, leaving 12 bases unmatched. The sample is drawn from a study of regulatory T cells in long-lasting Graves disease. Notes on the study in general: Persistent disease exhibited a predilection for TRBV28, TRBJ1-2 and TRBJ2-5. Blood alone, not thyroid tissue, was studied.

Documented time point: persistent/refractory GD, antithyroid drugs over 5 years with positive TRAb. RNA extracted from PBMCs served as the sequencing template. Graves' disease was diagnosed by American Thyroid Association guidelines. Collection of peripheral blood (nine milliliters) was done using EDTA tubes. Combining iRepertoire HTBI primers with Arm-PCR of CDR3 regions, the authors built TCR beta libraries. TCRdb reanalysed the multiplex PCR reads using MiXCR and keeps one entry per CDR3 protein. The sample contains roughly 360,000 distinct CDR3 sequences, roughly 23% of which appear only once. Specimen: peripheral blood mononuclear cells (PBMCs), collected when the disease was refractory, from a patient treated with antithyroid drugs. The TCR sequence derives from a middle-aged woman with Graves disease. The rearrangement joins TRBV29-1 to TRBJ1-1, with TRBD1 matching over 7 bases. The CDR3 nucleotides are TGCAGCCACCAGGGGGGAATACATTACACTGAAGCTTTCTTT. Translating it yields CSHQGGIHYTEAFF.